The present T cell receptor (beta chain) was sequenced within a study of blood T cell repertoires in COVID-19. Using immunoSEQ multiplex PCR, the repertoire was profiled, and TCRdb retains in-frame clones only, with some absent. In the table there are fewer than 350,000 clones, roughly 93% of which are singletons. Clinical history as reported by participants underpinned cohort assignment. CDR3 length equals 14 residues. Deletions cut 5 bases from V and 2 bases from J, with 11 bases between. The germline V gene encodes CDR1 LNHNV and CDR2 YYDKDF (reference sequence). The sample taken for sequencing was PBMCs or T cells enriched from blood (not recorded which). This receptor was identified in a woman aged 40 to 50 with acute COVID-19. V and J are TRBV15 and TRBJ2-3, with D perhaps TRBD2 (6 bases). This CDR3 is CATSAREFTDTQYF. The CDR3 DNA reads as TGTGCCACCAGCGCGCGGGAATTCACAGATACGCAGTATTTT.